One T cell receptor beta chain is described in this entry. Using immunoSEQ multiplex PCR, the repertoire was profiled, and TCRdb retains in-frame clones only, with some absent. The sample has some 260,000 clones, roughly four fifths seen once. Germline loops: CDR1 KGHSH, CDR2 LQKENI. The CDR3 has 15 amino acids. V was pared by 3 bases and J by 4 bases, with 15 bases between. Those who participated ranged in age from 18 to 89 years and resided in about two dozen US areas. Cohort allocation depended upon clinical history that participants reported. These data are taken from a study of blood T cell repertoires in COVID-19. At the level of the study: From the United States, Italy and Spain came samples of acute and convalescent COVID-19.

This receptor was obtained from a man aged 25 to 45 with acute COVID-19. Sequencing was carried out using PBMCs or T cells enriched from blood (not recorded which). The chain has TRBV18 and TRBJ1-1, with D perhaps matching TRBD1 (6 bases). CDR3 sequence (DNA): TGTGCCAGCTCACCTCGCGCGGGGGCGAGCACTGAAGCTTTCTTT. The encoded protein is CASSPRAGASTEAFF. The whole variable domain, remainder taken from reference TRBV18 and TRBJ1-1, is NAGVMQNPRHLVRRRGQEARLRCSPMKGHSHVYWYRQLPEEGLKFMVYLQKENIIDESGMPKERFSAEFPKEGPSILRIQQVVRGDSAAYFCASSPRAGASTEAFFGQGTRLTVV.